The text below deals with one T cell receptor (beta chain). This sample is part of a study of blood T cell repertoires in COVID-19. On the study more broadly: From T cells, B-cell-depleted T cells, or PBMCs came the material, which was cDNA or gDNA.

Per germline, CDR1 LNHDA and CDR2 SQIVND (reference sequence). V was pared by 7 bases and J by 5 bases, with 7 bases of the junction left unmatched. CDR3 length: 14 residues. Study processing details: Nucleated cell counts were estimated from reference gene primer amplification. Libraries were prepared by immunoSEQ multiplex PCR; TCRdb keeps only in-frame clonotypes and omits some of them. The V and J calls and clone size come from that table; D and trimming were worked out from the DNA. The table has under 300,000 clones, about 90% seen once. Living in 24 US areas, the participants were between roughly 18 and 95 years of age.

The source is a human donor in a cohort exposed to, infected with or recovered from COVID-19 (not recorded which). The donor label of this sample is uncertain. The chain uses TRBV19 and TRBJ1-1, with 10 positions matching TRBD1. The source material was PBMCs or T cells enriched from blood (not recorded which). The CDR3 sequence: CASMRQGAYTEAFF. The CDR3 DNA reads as TGTGCCAGTATGCGACAGGGGGCATATACTGAAGCTTTCTTT.